This T cell receptor (beta chain) was recovered during a study of T cells in Graves' hyperthyroidism and ophthalmopathy. TCR beta CDR3 regions were amplified from RNA transcripts. The HTBI set primed first-round TCR CDR3 RT-PCR. TCRdb re-called the multiplex PCR reads through MiXCR, storing one row per CDR3 protein. Among hundreds of thousands of distinct CDR3 sequences, 35% to 45% were seen once, and the ten largest hold 8% to 9%. There are 13 residues in the CDR3. V was cut by 3 bases and J by 5 bases, with 7 bases left in between. Germline V CDR1 and CDR2: ENHRY, SYGVKD. The table lists this clonotype with many counts.

The chain carries TRBV10-3 and TRBJ2-2; perhaps TRBD1 as D (5 bases). This TCR was sampled from a man younger than 30 with Graves' hyperthyroidism. Sample: blood. The CDR3 is CAISDRETGELFF. CDR3 in DNA: TGTGCCATCAGTGACAGGGAAACCGGGGAGCTGTTTTTT.